This is a list of T cell receptor beta chains from one sample in a study of T-cell memory formation after mild COVID-19. Each CDR3 protein is one row after TCRdb ran MiXCR on the 5' RACE reads. The data contain roughly 450,000 distinct CDR3 sequences, about 20% of them seen just once; the ten biggest clones take up 10% to 15%. The specimen sequenced was PBMCs or a T cell subset sorted from them (not recorded which). The receptor source for this set is an adult woman who had mild COVID-19 (a few samples of this study predate the infection). Cell type and time point are not known. Each CDR3 is given with its conserved first and last residue. The D gene is left open where the match is weak. The size field is filled for only some rows; it gives once, few, many or a size class.

TRBJ2-7,few,15,-,TRBV12-3/TRBV12-4,CASSLAVTETYEQYF,TGTGCCAGCAGTTTAGCCGTGACAGAAACCTACGAGCAGTACTTC
TRBJ2-1,-,16,TRBD2,TRBV5-1,CASSKGLAVGDNEQFF,TGCGCCAGCAGCAAAGGCCTAGCGGTTGGCGACAATGAGCAGTTCTTC
TRBJ2-5,few,17,-,TRBV24-1,CATSDRFTGAYQETQYF,TGTGCCACCAGTGATCGCTTTACGGGGGCTTACCAAGAGACCCAGTACTTC
TRBJ2-7,few,13,-,TRBV6-5,CASSPGGSDEQYF,TGTGCCAGCAGCCCCGGTGGTAGCGACGAGCAGTACTTC
TRBJ2-3,-,17,TRBD2,TRBV5-1,CASSSSAGGPSTDTQYF,TGCGCCAGCAGCTCATCAGCGGGGGGACCTAGCACAGATACGCAGTATTTT
TRBJ2-1,-,18,TRBD2,TRBV9,CASSPLLRLAGTYNEQFF,TGTGCCAGCAGCCCCCTCCTTAGACTAGCGGGGACATACAATGAGCAGTTCTTC
TRBJ2-3,few,16,TRBD2,TRBV12-3/TRBV12-4,CASSTGLAGYTDTQYF,TGTGCCAGCAGTACCGGACTAGCGGGATACACAGATACGCAGTATTTT
TRBJ1-1,few,13,-,TRBV12-3/TRBV12-4,CASSDGPNTEAFF,TGTGCCAGCAGCGACGGGCCGAACACTGAAGCTTTCTTT
TRBJ2-7,few,13,TRBD2,TRBV3-1,CASSRSSGYEQYF,TGTGCCAGCAGCCGGTCTAGCGGTTACGAGCAGTACTTC
TRBJ2-2,few,14,-,TRBV5-4,CASGPILVTGDVIF,TGTGCCAGCGGTCCGATACTGGTCACCGGGGATGTGATTTTT
TRBJ2-2,-,14,-,TRBV19,CASSIGRGTGELFF,TGTGCCAGTAGTATAGGTCGGGGCACCGGGGAGCTGTTTTTT
TRBJ2-7,few,13,-,TRBV7-9,CASSSGYDYEQYF,TGTGCCAGCAGCTCGGGGTACGACTACGAGCAGTACTTC
TRBJ2-1,many,14,-,TRBV6-2/TRBV6-3,CASSAGELLNEQFF,TGTGCCAGCAGTGCAGGGGAACTTCTTAATGAGCAGTTCTTC
TRBJ1-1,many,16,-,TRBV7-8,CASSPVYPVRYTEAFF,TGTGCCAGCAGCCCAGTATATCCAGTTCGGTACACTGAAGCTTTCTTT
TRBJ2-7,few,13,-,TRBV6-5,CASSYGIFYEQYF,TGTGCCAGCAGTTACGGTATTTTCTACGAGCAGTACTTC
TRBJ2-5,-,14,TRBD1,TRBV5-1,CASSTRQGGETQYF,TGCGCCAGCAGCACCCGACAGGGGGGAGAGACCCAGTACTTC
TRBJ1-5,few,13,-,TRBV7-6,CASSQGQVEPQHF,TGTGCCAGCAGCCAGGGGCAGGTTGAGCCCCAGCATTTT
TRBJ2-2,-,14,-,TRBV27,CASSLEGDTGELFF,TGTGCCAGCAGTTTAGAGGGGGATACCGGGGAGCTGTTTTTT
TRBJ1-2,-,10,-,TRBV29-1,CSVPQDPETF,TGCAGCGTTCCCCAGGACCCGGAGACCTTC
TRBJ2-5,-,15,TRBD2,TRBV12-3/TRBV12-4,CASSTSGGAGETQYF,TGTGCCAGCAGTACTAGCGGGGGGGCGGGGGAGACCCAGTACTTC
TRBJ2-1,-,12,-,TRBV6-2/TRBV6-3,CASTQKLDEQFF,TGTGCCAGCACCCAGAAATTGGATGAGCAGTTCTTC
TRBJ1-2,-,12,-,TRBV2,CASSMGPYGYTF,TGTGCCAGCAGTATGGGTCCCTATGGCTACACCTTC
TRBJ1-2,few,12,-,TRBV24-1,CATSSRNGGYTF,TGTGCCACCAGCTCCCGTAACGGTGGCTACACCTTC
TRBJ2-7,few,16,TRBD2,TRBV5-1,CASSPTLSGLGYEQYF,TGCGCCAGCAGCCCTACCCTTAGCGGGCTCGGCTACGAGCAGTACTTC
TRBJ2-3,-,15,-,TRBV15,CATSRDWVSTDTQYF,TGTGCCACCAGCAGAGATTGGGTGAGCACAGATACGCAGTATTTT
TRBJ1-2,few,15,-,TRBV12-3/TRBV12-4,CASSPGTLPNYGYTF,TGTGCCAGCAGTCCAGGGACCCTCCCTAACTATGGCTACACCTTC
TRBJ1-1,few,14,-,TRBV5-1,CASSLGGMDTEAFF,TGCGCCAGCAGCTTGGGGGGGATGGACACTGAAGCTTTCTTT
TRBJ1-2,few,16,-,TRBV4-1,CASSQALQGKLYGYTF,TGCGCCAGCAGCCAAGCCTTACAGGGAAAACTCTATGGCTACACCTTC
TRBJ2-1,-,17,TRBD1,TRBV27,CASSFSGGSLIIGEQFF,TGTGCCAGCAGTTTTTCAGGGGGTTCCCTAATAATAGGTGAGCAGTTCTTC
TRBJ2-2,few,15,-,TRBV5-1,CASSLPARGTGELFF,TGCGCCAGCAGCTTGCCCGCCCGAGGCACCGGGGAGCTGTTTTTT
TRBJ2-5,-,11,-,TRBV20-1,CREQEMETQYF,TGCAGAGAACAGGAGATGGAGACCCAGTACTTC
TRBJ1-1,-,13,TRBD1,TRBV5-1,CASRDRANTEAFF,TGCGCCAGTAGGGACAGGGCGAACACTGAAGCTTTCTTT
TRBJ1-2,few,14,TRBD1,TRBV11-2,CASSPGQGVKGYTF,TGTGCCAGCAGCCCGGGACAGGGGGTGAAAGGCTACACCTTC
TRBJ2-5,few,11,-,TRBV20-1,CSASDLETQYF,TGCAGCGCTTCGGATCTAGAGACCCAGTACTTC
TRBJ1-3,-,15,-,TRBV9,CASSVGPGPGNTIYF,TGTGCCAGCAGCGTAGGTCCGGGGCCTGGAAACACCATATATTTT
TRBJ2-7,-,14,-,TRBV20-1,CSASGYGRGNEQYF,TGCAGTGCTAGTGGTTATGGCAGGGGAAACGAGCAGTACTTC
TRBJ2-1,many,15,-,TRBV24-1,CATSDGDSRHNEQFF,TGTGCCACCAGTGATGGGGACTCCCGGCACAATGAGCAGTTCTTC
TRBJ2-1,-,17,TRBD2,TRBV4-2,CASSQALASSSYNEQFF,TGTGCCAGCAGCCAAGCACTAGCGTCTAGCTCCTACAATGAGCAGTTCTTC
TRBJ2-3,-,17,-,TRBV24-1,CATSDLGGSLNTDTQYF,TGTGCCACCAGTGATTTAGGAGGCTCGCTGAACACAGATACGCAGTATTTT
TRBJ1-5,once,17,-,TRBV27,CASSLYSDLYSNQPQHF,TGTGCCAGCAGTTTATATTCAGACCTTTATAGCAATCAGCCCCAGCATTTT
TRBJ2-7,-,15,-,TRBV2,CASSHWGTGADEQYF,TGTGCCAGCAGCCATTGGGGGACGGGAGCGGACGAGCAGTACTTC